This is a list of T cell receptor beta chains from one sample in a study of blood T cells in healthy people across ages. TCRdb re-called the 5' RACE reads with MiXCR, one entry per CDR3 protein. The table records more than 1,400,000 distinct CDR3 sequences, roughly 40% of them present only once. Sequenced material: blood. All receptors derive from a young woman in good health. Both conserved end residues are trimmed from each CDR3. Rows give clone size only sometimes, using once, few, many, or a class for an expanded clone.

TRBJ2-1 | TRBV20-1 | few | SASPISGGAVYNEQF
TRBJ2-1 | TRBV20-1 | few | SARRLAGALSYNEQF
TRBJ2-1 | TRBV30 | - | AMGRGLSYNEQF
TRBJ1-6 | TRBV20-1 | once | SASDTMDSPLH
TRBJ2-7 | TRBV6-6 | few | ASSFYPGIAGEQY
TRBJ2-1 | TRBV6-5 | - | ASTLSGGAYNEQF
TRBJ2-7 | TRBV27 | - | ASSLSGLAGVYEQY
TRBJ2-5 | TRBV2 | - | ASKSTGGQETQY
TRBJ2-7 | TRBV25-1 | many | AAGSSYEQY
TRBJ1-1 | TRBV29-1 | - | SVERAWGRGDTEAF